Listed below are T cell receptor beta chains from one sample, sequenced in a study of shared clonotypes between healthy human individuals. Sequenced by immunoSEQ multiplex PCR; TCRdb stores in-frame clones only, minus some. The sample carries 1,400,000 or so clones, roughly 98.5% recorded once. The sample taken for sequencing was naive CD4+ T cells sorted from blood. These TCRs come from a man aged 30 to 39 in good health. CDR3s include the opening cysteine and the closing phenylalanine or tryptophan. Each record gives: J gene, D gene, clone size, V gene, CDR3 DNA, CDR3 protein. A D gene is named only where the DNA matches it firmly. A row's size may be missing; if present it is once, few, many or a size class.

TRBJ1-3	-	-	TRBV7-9	TGTGCCAGCAGCTGGGGGCAGGCTGGAAACACCATATATTTT	CASSWGQAGNTIYF
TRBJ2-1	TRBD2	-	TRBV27	TGTGCCAGCAGTTTCGGTTGGACTAGCGGGAGGGCCGGATCCTACAATGAGCAGTTCTTC	CASSFGWTSGRAGSYNEQFF
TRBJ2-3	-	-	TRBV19	TGTGCCAGTAGTCCCCGAGACAGGTATACGCAGTATTTT	CASSPRDRYTQYF
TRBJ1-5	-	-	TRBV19	TGTGCCAGTAGTATATTGGGCAGAACTAATCAGCCCCAGCATTTT	CASSILGRTNQPQHF
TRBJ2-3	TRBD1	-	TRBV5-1	TGCGCCAGCAGCACCGGGACAGGGGCAGATACGCAGTATTTT	CASSTGTGADTQYF
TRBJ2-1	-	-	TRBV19	TGTGCCACTACTGGGACCTCCTACAATGAGCAGTTCTTC	CATTGTSYNEQFF
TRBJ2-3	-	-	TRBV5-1	TGCGCCAGCACAAAGGATCTCGATACGCAGTATTTT	CASTKDLDTQYF
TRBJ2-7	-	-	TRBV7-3	TGTGCCAGCAGCTTATATGGGGGCAAGCAGTACTTC	CASSLYGGKQYF
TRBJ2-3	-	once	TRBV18	TGTGCCAGCTCACCAATGGGGGGCACAGATACGCAGTATTTT	CASSPMGGTDTQYF
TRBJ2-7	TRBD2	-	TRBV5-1	TGCGCCAGCAGCTTGGGGTTATCTAGCGGCATCTCCTACGAGCAGTACTTC	CASSLGLSSGISYEQYF
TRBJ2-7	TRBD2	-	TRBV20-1	TGCAGTGCTAGGCCTGCGGGAGCCCCGTACTTC	CSARPAGAPYF
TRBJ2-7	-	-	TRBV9	TGTGCCAGCAGCGTCTACGAGCAGTACTTC	CASSVYEQYF
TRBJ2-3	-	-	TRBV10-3	TGTGCCATCAGTGACAAGGGAGAGGCCACAGATACGCAGTATTTT	CAISDKGEATDTQYF
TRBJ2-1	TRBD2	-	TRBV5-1	TGCGCCAGCAGCCGTTTAAGCGGGAGTCAGTACAATGAGCAGTTCTTC	CASSRLSGSQYNEQFF
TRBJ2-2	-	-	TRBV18	TGTGCCAGCTGCGTCAGGGAGACCGGGGAGCTGTTTTTT	CASCVRETGELFF
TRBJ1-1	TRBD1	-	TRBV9	TGTGCCAGCAGCCTATCACAGGGGGCCACTGAAGCTTTCTTT	CASSLSQGATEAFF
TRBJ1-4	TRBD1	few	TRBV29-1	TGCAGCGTCACAGGGGGTAATGAAAAACTGTTTTTT	CSVTGGNEKLFF
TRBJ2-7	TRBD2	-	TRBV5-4	TGTGCCAGCAGCCTGGCGGGAGGTAGGGTATTTGGCGAGCAGTACTTC	CASSLAGGRVFGEQYF
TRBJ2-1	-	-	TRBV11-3	TGTGCCAGCAGCTCCAGGGGAAGCCGATACAATGAGCAGTTCTTC	CASSSRGSRYNEQFF
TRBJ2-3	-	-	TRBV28	TGTGCCAGCGGACAACCAGGCGAAAGCACAGATACGCAGTATTTT	CASGQPGESTDTQYF
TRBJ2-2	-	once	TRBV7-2	TGTGCCAGCAGCTTACTGAACTCCTACACCGGGGAGCTGTTTTTT	CASSLLNSYTGELFF
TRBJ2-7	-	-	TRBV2	TGTGCCAGCTCGCGGGGAGCCTACGAGCAGTACTTC	CASSRGAYEQYF
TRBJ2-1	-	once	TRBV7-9	TGTGCCAGCAGACCCGGACTCCCTATCAGTGAGCAGTTCTTC	CASRPGLPISEQFF
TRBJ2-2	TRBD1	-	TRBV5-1	TGCGCCAGCAGTTTGATACCGGGACAGGGGGCGGACACCGGGGAGCTGTTTTTT	CASSLIPGQGADTGELFF
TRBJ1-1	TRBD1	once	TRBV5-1	TGCGCCAGCAGCTTTAACACAGGGGCCACTGAAGCTTTCTTT	CASSFNTGATEAFF
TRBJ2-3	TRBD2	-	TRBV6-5	TGTGCCAGCAGTTACTTGGGCGGGAGCGTCACAGATACGCAGTATTTT	CASSYLGGSVTDTQYF
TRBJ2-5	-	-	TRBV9	TGTGCCAGCAGCGTAGGGGTGATCCAAGAGACCCAGTACTTC	CASSVGVIQETQYF
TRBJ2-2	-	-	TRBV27	TGTGCCAGCAGTGCGGGATGGGGATCCGGGGAGCTGTTTTTT	CASSAGWGSGELFF
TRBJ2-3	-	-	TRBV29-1	TGCAGCGTTGACCTTGGGGTAAGCAGGGACACGCAGTATTTT	CSVDLGVSRDTQYF
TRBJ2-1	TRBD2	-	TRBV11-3	TGTGCCAGCAGCTTAGATAGCGGGAGGGACAATGAGCAGTTCTTC	CASSLDSGRDNEQFF
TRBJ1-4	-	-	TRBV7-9	TGTGCCAGCAGCTTTTTGGGTGATGAAAAACTGTTTTTT	CASSFLGDEKLFF
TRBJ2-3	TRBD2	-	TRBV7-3	TGTGCCAGCTCCCGTGGGGCGGGAGGGCCTACAGATACGCAGTATTTT	CASSRGAGGPTDTQYF
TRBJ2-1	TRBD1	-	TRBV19	TGTGCCAGTAGAACCGGGACAGGGTATAGGAATGAGCAGTTCTTC	CASRTGTGYRNEQFF
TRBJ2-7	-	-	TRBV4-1	TGCGCCAGCAGCCAAGGGGTTAGCGACTACGAGCAGTACTTC	CASSQGVSDYEQYF
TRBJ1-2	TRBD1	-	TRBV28	TGTGCCAGCAGCGACAGGGGCACAAACTATGGCTACACCTTC	CASSDRGTNYGYTF
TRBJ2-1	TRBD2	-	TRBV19	TGTGCCAGTAGTATCGTAAGACTAGCGGGAGTAGCTGAGCAGTTCTTC	CASSIVRLAGVAEQFF
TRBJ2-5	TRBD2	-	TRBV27	TGTGCCAGCAGTTCTCTCCTCCCTAGCGGGCCGTCCCCCGAGACCCAGTACTTC	CASSSLLPSGPSPETQYF